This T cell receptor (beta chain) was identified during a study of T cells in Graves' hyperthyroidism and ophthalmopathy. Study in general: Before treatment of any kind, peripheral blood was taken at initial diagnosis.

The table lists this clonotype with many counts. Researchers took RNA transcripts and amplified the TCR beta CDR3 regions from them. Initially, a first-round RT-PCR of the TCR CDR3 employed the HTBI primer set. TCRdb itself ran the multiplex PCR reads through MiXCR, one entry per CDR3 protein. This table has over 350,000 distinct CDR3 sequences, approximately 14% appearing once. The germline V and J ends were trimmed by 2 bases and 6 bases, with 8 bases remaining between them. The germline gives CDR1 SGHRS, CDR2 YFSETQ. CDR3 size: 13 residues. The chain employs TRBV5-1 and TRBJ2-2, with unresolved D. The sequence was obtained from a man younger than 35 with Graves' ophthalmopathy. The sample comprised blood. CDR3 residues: CASSFGVAGELFF. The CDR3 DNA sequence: TGCGCCAGCAGCTTTGGGGTAGCCGGGGAGCTGTTTTTT.